Below, 19 T cell receptor beta chains from the same sample are listed, as sequenced in a study of CXCR3-negative and CXCR3-positive naive CD8 T cells. UMI labels and 5' RACE were used to prepare the TRB cDNA libraries. TCRdb re-analyzed the 5' RACE reads; it lists each CDR3 protein once, without DNA. There are approximately 49,000 distinct CDR3 sequences in the sample, with roughly 15% held by the top ten. Sequenced: memory CD8+ T cells from blood. The receptors were gathered from a human donor in good health. Some clones in this sample may be carry-over from other donors' samples.

The CDR3 region is CASITSGAYNEQFF. The chain uses TRBV2 and TRBJ2-1; TCRdb returns TRBD2, unconfirmable since there is no DNA. This CDR3 has 14 amino acids. Germline V lookup: CDR1 SNHLY, CDR2 FYNNEI.

The chain's CDR3 is CASSLNGGYEQYF. V is TRBV7-3 and J is TRBJ2-7; TCRdb outputs TRBD1, but without DNA this stays unchecked. The CDR3 is 13 residues long. The germline gives CDR1 SGHTA, CDR2 FQGTGA.

CDR3 sequence reads: CSARLGGYSYNEQFF. This chain links TRBV20-1 with TRBJ2-1; TCRdb names TRBD1, which stays unverified in the absence of DNA. The length of the CDR3 is 15 residues. Per the germline V gene, CDR1 is DFQATT and CDR2 is SNEGSKA (reference sequence).

The chain couples TRBV7-2 to TRBJ2-7; TCRdb calls TRBD1, which cannot be checked without DNA. The CDR3 runs to 14 residues. The germline V gene has CDR1 SGHTA and CDR2 FQGNSA. The chain's CDR3 is CASSLAYEDRVQYF.

This chain connects TRBV29-1 to TRBJ1-1. The germline gives CDR1 SQVTM, CDR2 ANQGSEA. The length of the CDR3 is 11 residues. The CDR3: CSVGRDTEAFF. Supplemented by reference TRBV29-1 and TRBJ1-1, the full variable domain reads SAVISQKPSRDICQRGTSLTIQCQVDSQVTMMFWYRQQPGQSLTLIATANQGSEATYESGFVIDKFPISRPNLTFSTLTVSNMSPEDSSIYLCSVGRDTEAFFGQGTRLTVV.

The V and J genes are TRBV6-5 and TRBJ1-2. The CDR3 length is 13 residues. Looked up from germline, CDR1 is MNHEY and CDR2 is SVGAGI. CDR3 amino acids: CASSYLRAYGYTF.

V and J are TRBV28 and TRBJ2-3; TCRdb picks TRBD2, but there is no DNA to check that call. This CDR3 comprises 17 residues. CDR1 is MDHEN and CDR2 is SYDVKM in the germline V gene. The CDR3 sequence is CASALLFPSGGMDTQYF.

This sequence joins TRBV7-2 and TRBJ2-7. The germline gives CDR1 SGHTA, CDR2 FQGNSA. The length of the CDR3 is 11 residues. CDR3 sequence: CASSGTYEQYF.

This rearrangement joins TRBV11-3 to TRBJ2-7; TCRdb selects TRBD1, and the lack of DNA leaves this call unchecked. The CDR3 runs to 14 residues. Germline V lookup: CDR1 SGHNT, CDR2 YENEEA. The CDR3 sequence is CASSLAGGGGEQYF.

The V call is TRBV7-9, the J call TRBJ2-1; TCRdb reports TRBD2, a call that lacks DNA to check it against. The CDR3 spans 15 residues. Per the germline V gene, CDR1 is SEHNR and CDR2 is FQNEAQ (reference sequence). CDR3 residues: CASSFGLAGFYEQFF. Full variable domain (outside the CDR3, taken from reference TRBV7-9 and TRBJ2-1): DTGVSQNPRHKITKRGQNVTFRCDPISEHNRLYWYRQTLGQGPEFLTYFQNEAQLEKSRLLSDRFSAERPKGSFSTLEIQRTEQGDSAMYLCASSFGLAGFYEQFFGPGTRLTVL.

This sequence joins TRBV28 and TRBJ2-3; the D call of TRBD1 rests on TCRdb alone, since no DNA is present to check it. The V gene's germline CDR1 is MDHEN and CDR2 SYDVKM. The CDR3 runs 14 residues. CDR3 protein: CASSWGLGTDTQYF.

The genes are TRBV29-1 and TRBJ1-1; TCRdb gives TRBD1 as the D gene, but with no DNA this cannot be confirmed. The CDR3 has 17 residues. Germline CDR1 is SQVTM and CDR2 is ANQGSEA. This CDR3 is CSDQDPGTGARNTEAFF.

V gene TRBV5-5 combines with J gene TRBJ2-1; TCRdb names TRBD2, which stays unverified in the absence of DNA. Germline assignment: CDR1 SGHKS and CDR2 YYEKEE (reference sequence). This CDR3 has 14 residues. The CDR3 sequence: CASSFGQSSGEQFF.

The J gene is TRBJ2-1, the V gene TRBV6-2 or TRBV6-3; the D call of TRBD2 rests on TCRdb alone, since no DNA is present to check it. In germline, CDR1 is MNHEY, CDR2 SVGEGT. The CDR3 runs to 14 residues. The CDR3 here is CASTLAGIYNEQFF.

The V call is TRBV2, the J call TRBJ2-3. This CDR3 is built from 15 residues. Germline CDR1 and CDR2: SNHLY and FYNNEI. The CDR3 region is CASSESGLATDTQYF.

The chain employs TRBV5-1 and TRBJ2-5; with no DNA, the TCRdb D assignment of TRBD1 cannot be verified. Germline CDR1 is SGHRS and CDR2 is YFSETQ. CDR3 length: 14 residues. CDR3 residues: CASSSTGFWETQYF. The entire variable domain, with the rest obtained from reference TRBV5-1 and TRBJ2-5, is as follows: KAGVTQTPRYLIKTRGQQVTLSCSPISGHRSVSWYQQTPGQGLQFLFEYFSETQRNKGNFPGRFSGRQFSNSRSEMNVSTLELGDSALYLCASSSTGFWETQYFGPGTRLLVL.

V and J are TRBV7-6 and TRBJ2-1; TCRdb gives TRBD2 as the D gene, but with no DNA this cannot be confirmed. Germline-derived CDR1 and CDR2 are SGHVS and FNYEAQ. The length of the CDR3 is 13 residues. CDR3 in amino acids: CASSSGLVAEQFF.

This chain links TRBV6-2 or TRBV6-3 with TRBJ2-2; TCRdb's assignment of TRBD1 cannot be checked, as there is no DNA. This CDR3 region has 12 residues. The germline V gene has CDR1 MNHEY and CDR2 SVGEGT. The CDR3 reads CASTPGGGELFF.

The V call is TRBV6-6, the J call TRBJ1-1; the D gene TCRdb calls, TRBD1, cannot be checked with no DNA. The germline gives CDR1 MNHNY, CDR2 SVGAGI (reference sequence). The CDR3 contains 13 residues. This chain's CDR3 is CASYDRGDTEAFF.